This is a list of T cell receptor beta chains from one sample in a study of T-cell memory formation after mild COVID-19. TCRdb re-analysed the 5' RACE reads in MiXCR, keeping a single row per CDR3 protein. This sample carries 85,000 to 130,000 distinct CDR3 sequences, around 12% of them seen once, and the ten largest clones take 27%. Sequenced input: PBMCs or a T cell subset sorted from them (not recorded which). These receptors all stem from an adult woman who had mild COVID-19 (a few samples of this study predate the infection). Cell type and time point are not known. CDR3s include the opening cysteine and the closing phenylalanine or tryptophan. The order of the fields is J gene, CDR3 length, V gene, D gene, CDR3 protein. A D gene is named only where the DNA matches it firmly.

J gene: TRBJ2-5; CDR3 length: 15; V gene: TRBV12-3/TRBV12-4; D gene: TRBD2; CDR3 protein: CASSLLAGEGETQYF
J gene: TRBJ2-7; CDR3 length: 14; V gene: TRBV5-1; D gene: TRBD1; CDR3 protein: CASSFGTGTYEQYF
J gene: TRBJ2-7; CDR3 length: 17; V gene: TRBV6-6; D gene: TRBD1; CDR3 protein: CASSYSYGTGPFGEQYF
J gene: TRBJ2-3; CDR3 length: 15; V gene: TRBV9; D gene: TRBD2; CDR3 protein: CASSTPSGSTDTQYF
J gene: TRBJ2-1; CDR3 length: 12; V gene: TRBV12-3/TRBV12-4; D gene: -; CDR3 protein: CASTPNGNEQFF
J gene: TRBJ2-7; CDR3 length: 13; V gene: TRBV7-9; D gene: -; CDR3 protein: CASSPTLPYEQYF
J gene: TRBJ2-7; CDR3 length: 11; V gene: TRBV29-1; D gene: TRBD2; CDR3 protein: CSVGREGVQYF
J gene: TRBJ2-3; CDR3 length: 15; V gene: TRBV12-3/TRBV12-4; D gene: -; CDR3 protein: CASTHTDRTTDTQYF
J gene: TRBJ2-5; CDR3 length: 14; V gene: TRBV6-2/TRBV6-3; D gene: -; CDR3 protein: CASSYPTGTETQYF
J gene: TRBJ2-7; CDR3 length: 15; V gene: TRBV7-3; D gene: TRBD1; CDR3 protein: CASSPGTGAAYEQYF
J gene: TRBJ2-1; CDR3 length: 15; V gene: TRBV27; D gene: TRBD1; CDR3 protein: CASSYTGTGYNEQFF
J gene: TRBJ2-7; CDR3 length: 13; V gene: TRBV20-1; D gene: TRBD1; CDR3 protein: CSAMTGGAYEQYF
J gene: TRBJ2-7; CDR3 length: 14; V gene: TRBV4-1; D gene: -; CDR3 protein: CASSHEQYLYEQYF
J gene: TRBJ2-1; CDR3 length: 16; V gene: TRBV14; D gene: -; CDR3 protein: CASSQIKSPSYNEQFF
J gene: TRBJ2-7; CDR3 length: 14; V gene: TRBV2; D gene: -; CDR3 protein: CASSEALGRGEQYF
J gene: TRBJ1-2; CDR3 length: 12; V gene: TRBV25-1; D gene: TRBD1; CDR3 protein: CASSSGGYGYTF
J gene: TRBJ2-1; CDR3 length: 15; V gene: TRBV9; D gene: -; CDR3 protein: CASSVKGSRVNEQFF
J gene: TRBJ2-3; CDR3 length: 16; V gene: TRBV11-3; D gene: TRBD2; CDR3 protein: CASSLRRAGDTDTQYF
J gene: TRBJ2-3; CDR3 length: 15; V gene: TRBV20-1; D gene: -; CDR3 protein: CSASESYASTDTQYF
J gene: TRBJ2-7; CDR3 length: 14; V gene: TRBV7-8; D gene: -; CDR3 protein: CASSLRSEFYEQYF
J gene: TRBJ2-1; CDR3 length: 14; V gene: TRBV6-4; D gene: TRBD2; CDR3 protein: CASSDSGGSNEQFF
J gene: TRBJ2-1; CDR3 length: 16; V gene: TRBV10-3; D gene: TRBD2; CDR3 protein: CAITEEGLGFRSEQFF
J gene: TRBJ2-3; CDR3 length: 16; V gene: TRBV15; D gene: TRBD2; CDR3 protein: CATSRDPAGGTDTQYF
J gene: TRBJ2-3; CDR3 length: 17; V gene: TRBV29-1; D gene: TRBD2; CDR3 protein: CSVTCGTGTSGTDTQYF
J gene: TRBJ2-4; CDR3 length: 13; V gene: TRBV6-2/TRBV6-3; D gene: -; CDR3 protein: CASSLGTVNIQYF
J gene: TRBJ2-7; CDR3 length: 13; V gene: TRBV5-6; D gene: -; CDR3 protein: CASSLKTGYEQYF
J gene: TRBJ2-3; CDR3 length: 16; V gene: TRBV15; D gene: TRBD1; CDR3 protein: CATSPPPGTATDTQYF
J gene: TRBJ1-2; CDR3 length: 13; V gene: TRBV13; D gene: -; CDR3 protein: CASSLSGQYGYTF
J gene: TRBJ2-7; CDR3 length: 14; V gene: TRBV25-1; D gene: -; CDR3 protein: CASSGDRLSYEQYF
J gene: TRBJ1-5; CDR3 length: 17; V gene: TRBV7-9; D gene: -; CDR3 protein: CASSSPTEKDSNQPQHF
J gene: TRBJ2-7; CDR3 length: 15; V gene: TRBV7-9; D gene: -; CDR3 protein: CASSPLGVAGYEQYF
J gene: TRBJ2-1; CDR3 length: 12; V gene: TRBV6-6; D gene: -; CDR3 protein: CASSRPDNEQFF
J gene: TRBJ2-7; CDR3 length: 14; V gene: TRBV5-5; D gene: TRBD1; CDR3 protein: CASSYGQGAYEQYF